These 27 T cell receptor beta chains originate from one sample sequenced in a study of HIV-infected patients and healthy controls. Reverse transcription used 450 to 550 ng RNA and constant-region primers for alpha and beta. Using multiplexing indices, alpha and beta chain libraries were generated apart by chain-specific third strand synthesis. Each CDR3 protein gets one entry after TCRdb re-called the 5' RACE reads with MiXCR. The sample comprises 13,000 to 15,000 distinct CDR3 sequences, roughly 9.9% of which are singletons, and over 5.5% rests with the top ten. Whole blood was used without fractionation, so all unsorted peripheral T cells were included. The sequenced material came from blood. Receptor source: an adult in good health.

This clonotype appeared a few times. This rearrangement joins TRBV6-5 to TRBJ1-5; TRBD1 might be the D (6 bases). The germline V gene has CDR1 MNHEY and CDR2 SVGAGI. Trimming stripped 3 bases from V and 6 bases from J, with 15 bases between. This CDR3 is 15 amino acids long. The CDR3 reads CASSYSRGGGQPQHF. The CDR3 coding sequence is TGTGCCAGCAGTTATTCGAGGGGGGGCGGTCAGCCCCAGCATTTT.

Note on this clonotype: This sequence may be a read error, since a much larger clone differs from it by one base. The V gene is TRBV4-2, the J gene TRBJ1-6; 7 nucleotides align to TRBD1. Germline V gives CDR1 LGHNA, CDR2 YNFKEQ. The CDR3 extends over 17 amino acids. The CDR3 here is CASSQGFVTGRNSPIHF. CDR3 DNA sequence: TGTGCCAGCAGCCAGGGCTTTGTGACAGGGCGTAATTCACCCATCCACTTT.

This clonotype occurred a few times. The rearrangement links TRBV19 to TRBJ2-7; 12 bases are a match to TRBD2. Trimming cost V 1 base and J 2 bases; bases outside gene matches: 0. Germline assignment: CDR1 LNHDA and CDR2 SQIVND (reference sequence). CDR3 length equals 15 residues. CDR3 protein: CASSIGLAGAYEQYF. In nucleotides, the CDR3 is TGTGCCAGTAGTATAGGACTAGCGGGAGCCTACGAGCAGTACTTC.

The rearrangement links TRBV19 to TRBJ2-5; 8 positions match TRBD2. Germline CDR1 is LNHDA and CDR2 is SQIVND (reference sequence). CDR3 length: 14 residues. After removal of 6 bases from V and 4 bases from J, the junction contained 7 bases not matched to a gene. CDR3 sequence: CASSHGRAGETQYF. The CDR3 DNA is TGTGCCAGTAGCCACGGGAGGGCCGGAGAGACCCAGTACTTC.

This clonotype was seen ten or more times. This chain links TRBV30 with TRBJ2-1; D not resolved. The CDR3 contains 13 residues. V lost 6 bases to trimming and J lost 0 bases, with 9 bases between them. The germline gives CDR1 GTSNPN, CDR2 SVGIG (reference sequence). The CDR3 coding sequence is TGTGCCTGTCGCTTAAGCTCCTACAATGAGCAGTTCTTC. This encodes CACRLSSYNEQFF.

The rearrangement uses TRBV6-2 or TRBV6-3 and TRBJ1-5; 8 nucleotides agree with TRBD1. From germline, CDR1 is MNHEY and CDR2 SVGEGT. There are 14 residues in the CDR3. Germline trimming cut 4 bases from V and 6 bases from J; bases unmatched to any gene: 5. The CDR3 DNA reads TGTGCCAGCAGTTCGGGACAGGAGGGTCAGCCCCAGCATTTT. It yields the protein CASSSGQEGQPQHF.

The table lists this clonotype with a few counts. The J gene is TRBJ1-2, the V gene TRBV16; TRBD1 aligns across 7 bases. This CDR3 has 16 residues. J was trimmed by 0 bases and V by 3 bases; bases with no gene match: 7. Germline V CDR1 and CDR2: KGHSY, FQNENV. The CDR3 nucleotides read TGTGCCAGCAGCCATACAGGGGAGGCGGCTAACTATGGCTACACCTTC. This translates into CASSHTGEAANYGYTF.

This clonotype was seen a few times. This CDR3 reads CASSSGTSGGARQETQYF. Here the CDR3 DNA reads TGTGCCAGCAGTTCCGGGACTAGCGGGGGGGCCCGTCAAGAGACCCAGTACTTC. This sequence joins TRBV27 and TRBJ2-5, with 16 positions matching TRBD2. The trim removed 4 bases at V and 2 bases at J, leaving 7 bases unmatched. This CDR3 spans 18 amino acids. CDR1 MNHEY and CDR2 SMNVEV come from the germline V gene (reference sequence).

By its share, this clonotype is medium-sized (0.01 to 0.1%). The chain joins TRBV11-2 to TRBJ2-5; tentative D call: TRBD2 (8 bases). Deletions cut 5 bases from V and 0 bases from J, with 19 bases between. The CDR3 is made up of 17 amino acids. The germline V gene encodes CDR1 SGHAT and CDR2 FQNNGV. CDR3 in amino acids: CASSPGGAGGYQETQYF. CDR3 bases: TGTGCCAGCAGCCCAGGGGGGGCGGGGGGCTACCAAGAGACCCAGTACTTC.

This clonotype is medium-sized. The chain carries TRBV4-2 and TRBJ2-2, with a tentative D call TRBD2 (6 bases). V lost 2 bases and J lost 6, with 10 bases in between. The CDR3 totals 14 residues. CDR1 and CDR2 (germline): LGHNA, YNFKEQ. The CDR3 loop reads CASSQRLAAGELFF. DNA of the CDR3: TGTGCCAGCAGCCAAAGATTAGCGGCCGGGGAGCTGTTTTTT.

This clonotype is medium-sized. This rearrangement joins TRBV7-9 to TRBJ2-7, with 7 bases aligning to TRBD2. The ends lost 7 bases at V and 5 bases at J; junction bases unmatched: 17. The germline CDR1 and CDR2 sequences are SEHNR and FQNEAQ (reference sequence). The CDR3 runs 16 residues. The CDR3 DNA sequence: TGTGCCAGCACTCCACAAGGGAGGGCAGGGCAGGACGAGCAGTACTTC. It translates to CASTPQGRAGQDEQYF.

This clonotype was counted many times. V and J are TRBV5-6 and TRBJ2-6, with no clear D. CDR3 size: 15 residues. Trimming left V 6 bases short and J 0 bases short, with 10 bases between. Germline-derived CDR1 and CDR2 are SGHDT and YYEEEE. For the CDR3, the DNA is TGTGCCAGCAATCAGATTCTCTCTGGGGCCAACGTCCTGACTTTC. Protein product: CASNQILSGANVLTF.

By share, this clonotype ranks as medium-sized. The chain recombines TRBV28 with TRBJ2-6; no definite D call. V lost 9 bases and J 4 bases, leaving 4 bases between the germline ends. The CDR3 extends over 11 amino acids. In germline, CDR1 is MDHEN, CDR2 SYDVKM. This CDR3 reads CARFGANVLTF. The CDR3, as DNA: TGTGCCAGGTTCGGGGCCAACGTCCTGACTTTC.

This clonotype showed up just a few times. CDR3 loop: CASSVGAANNEQFF. The CDR3, as DNA: TGTGCCAGCAGCGTAGGGGCAGCTAACAATGAGCAGTTCTTC. The V and J genes are TRBV9 and TRBJ2-1; D is undetermined. Trimming left V 0 bases short and J 5 bases short, with 9 bases between. The CDR3 covers 14 residues. Germline V gives CDR1 SGDLS, CDR2 YYNGEE.

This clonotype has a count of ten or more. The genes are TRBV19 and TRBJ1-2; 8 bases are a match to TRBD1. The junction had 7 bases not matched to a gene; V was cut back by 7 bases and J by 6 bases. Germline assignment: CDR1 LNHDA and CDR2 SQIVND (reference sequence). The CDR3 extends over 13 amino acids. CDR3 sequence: CASNDRGENGYTF. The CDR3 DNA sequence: TGTGCCAGTAATGACAGGGGCGAGAATGGCTACACCTTC.

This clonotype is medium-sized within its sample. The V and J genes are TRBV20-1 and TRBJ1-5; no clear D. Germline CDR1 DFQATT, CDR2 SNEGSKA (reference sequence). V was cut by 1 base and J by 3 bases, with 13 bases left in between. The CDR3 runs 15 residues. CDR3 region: CSARVTGFDNQPQHF. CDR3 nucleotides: TGCAGTGCTAGAGTAACGGGGTTTGACAATCAGCCCCAGCATTTT.

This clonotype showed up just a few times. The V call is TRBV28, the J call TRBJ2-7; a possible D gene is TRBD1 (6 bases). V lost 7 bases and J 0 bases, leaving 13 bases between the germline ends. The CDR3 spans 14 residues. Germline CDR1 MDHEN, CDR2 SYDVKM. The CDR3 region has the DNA TGTGCCAGCACCCTACAGGGATTCTCCTACGAGCAGTACTTC. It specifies CASTLQGFSYEQYF.

The CDR3 nucleotides read TGTGTCAGGAGTGACTCGGGCACTTATGAAGCTTTCTTT. Protein: CVRSDSGTYEAFF. V is TRBV6-4 and J is TRBJ1-1; D gene uncertain. The CDR3 runs to 13 residues. Germline V gene data show CDR1 as MRHNA and CDR2 as SNTAGT.

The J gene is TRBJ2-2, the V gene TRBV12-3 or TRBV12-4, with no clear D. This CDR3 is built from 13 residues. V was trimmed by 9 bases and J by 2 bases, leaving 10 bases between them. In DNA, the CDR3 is TGTGCCAGTTCCCCAACTAACACCGGGGAGCTGTTTTTT. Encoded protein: CASSPTNTGELFF.

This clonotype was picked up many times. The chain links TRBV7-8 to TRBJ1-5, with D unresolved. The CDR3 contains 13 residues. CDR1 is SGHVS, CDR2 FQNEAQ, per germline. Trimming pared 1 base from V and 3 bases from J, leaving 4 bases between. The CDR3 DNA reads TGTGCCAGCAGCTTAGGGACCAATCAGCCCCAGCATTTT. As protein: CASSLGTNQPQHF.

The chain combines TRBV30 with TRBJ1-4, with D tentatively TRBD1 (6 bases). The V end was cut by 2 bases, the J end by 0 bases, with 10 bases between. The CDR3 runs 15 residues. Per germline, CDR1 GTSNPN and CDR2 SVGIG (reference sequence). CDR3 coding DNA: TGTGCCTGGAGTCCCGGACAGTCAACTAATGAAAAACTGTTTTTT. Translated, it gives CAWSPGQSTNEKLFF. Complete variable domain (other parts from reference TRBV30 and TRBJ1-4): SQTIHQWPATLVQPVGSPLSLECTVEGTSNPNLYWYRQAAGRGLQLLFYSVGIGQISSEVPQNLSASRPQDRQFILSSKKLLLSDSGFYLCAWSPGQSTNEKLFFGSGTQLSVL.

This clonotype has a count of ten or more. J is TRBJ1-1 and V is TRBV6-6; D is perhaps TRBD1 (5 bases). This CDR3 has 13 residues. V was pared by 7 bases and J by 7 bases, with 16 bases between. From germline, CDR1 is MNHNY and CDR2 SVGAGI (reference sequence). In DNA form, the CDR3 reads TGTGCCAGCACTCCGGACAAATTTTTTGAAGCTTTCTTT. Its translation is CASTPDKFFEAFF.

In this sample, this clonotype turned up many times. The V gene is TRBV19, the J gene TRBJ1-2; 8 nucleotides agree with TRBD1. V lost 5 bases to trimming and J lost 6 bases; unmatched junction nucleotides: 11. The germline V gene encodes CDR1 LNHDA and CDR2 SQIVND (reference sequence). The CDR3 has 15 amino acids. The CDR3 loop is CASSLLTGVRNGYTF. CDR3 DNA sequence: TGTGCCAGTAGTCTACTGACAGGGGTTCGTAATGGCTACACCTTC. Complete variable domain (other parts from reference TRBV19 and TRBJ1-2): DGGITQSPKYLFRKEGQNVTLSCEQNLNHDAMYWYRQDPGQGLRLIYYSQIVNDFQKGDIAEGYSVSREKKESFPLTVTSAQKNPTAFYLCASSLLTGVRNGYTFGSGTRLTVV.

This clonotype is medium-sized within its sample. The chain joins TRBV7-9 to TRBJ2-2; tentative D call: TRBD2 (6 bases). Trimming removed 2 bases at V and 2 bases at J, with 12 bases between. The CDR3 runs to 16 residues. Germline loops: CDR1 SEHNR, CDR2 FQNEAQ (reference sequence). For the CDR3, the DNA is TGTGCCAGCAGCTTACCGGGGGTAGACAACACCGGGGAGCTGTTTTTT. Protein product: CASSLPGVDNTGELFF.

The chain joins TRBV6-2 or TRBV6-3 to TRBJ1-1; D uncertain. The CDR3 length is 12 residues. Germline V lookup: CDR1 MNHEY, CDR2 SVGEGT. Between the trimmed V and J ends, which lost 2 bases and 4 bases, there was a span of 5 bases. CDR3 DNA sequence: TGTGCCAGCAGTTACCAACTCACTGAAGCTTTCTTT. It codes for CASSYQLTEAFF.

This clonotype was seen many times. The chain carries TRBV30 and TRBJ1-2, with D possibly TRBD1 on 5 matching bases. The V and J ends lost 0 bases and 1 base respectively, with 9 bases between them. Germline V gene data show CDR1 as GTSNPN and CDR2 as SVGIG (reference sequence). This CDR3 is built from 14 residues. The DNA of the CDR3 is TGTGCCTGGAGTGTGGCAGGGAGTAACTATGGCTACACCTTC. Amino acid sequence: CAWSVAGSNYGYTF.

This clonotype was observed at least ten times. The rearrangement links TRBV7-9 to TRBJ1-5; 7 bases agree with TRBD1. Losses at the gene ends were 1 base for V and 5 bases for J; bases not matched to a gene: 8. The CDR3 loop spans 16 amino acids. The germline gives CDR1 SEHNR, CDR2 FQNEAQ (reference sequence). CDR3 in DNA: TGTGCCAGCAGCTTAGACGGCAGGGGGTTGGATCAGCCCCAGCATTTT. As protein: CASSLDGRGLDQPQHF. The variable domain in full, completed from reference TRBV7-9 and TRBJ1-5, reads DTGVSQNPRHKITKRGQNVTFRCDPISEHNRLYWYRQTLGQGPEFLTYFQNEAQLEKSRLLSDRFSAERPKGSFSTLEIQRTEQGDSAMYLCASSLDGRGLDQPQHFGDGTRLSIL.